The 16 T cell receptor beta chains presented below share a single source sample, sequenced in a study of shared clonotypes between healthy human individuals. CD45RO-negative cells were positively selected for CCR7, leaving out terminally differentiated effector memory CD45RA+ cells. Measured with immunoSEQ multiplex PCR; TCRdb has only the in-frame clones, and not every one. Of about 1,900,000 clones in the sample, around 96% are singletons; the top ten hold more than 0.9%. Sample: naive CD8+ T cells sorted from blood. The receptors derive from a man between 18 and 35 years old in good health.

The CDR3 DNA reads as TGTGCCAGTCGCACCCGGCTCTTAACCGAAGAAAACAGGTGGCAATCCTATGGCTACACCTTC. It encodes CASRTRLLTEENRWQSYGYTF. The V gene is TRBV19, the J gene TRBJ1-2, with D perhaps matching TRBD1 (5 bases). V was trimmed by 8 bases and J by 4 bases, leaving 38 bases between them. The CDR3 contains 21 residues. CDR1 and CDR2 (germline): LNHDA, SQIVND (reference sequence).

CDR3 in DNA: TGTGCCAGCAGCCCCCGGGACTCCCGCTACGAGCAGTACTTC. As protein: CASSPRDSRYEQYF. The chain couples TRBV7-8 to TRBJ2-7; D perhaps matches TRBD2 (6 bases). Germline V CDR1 and CDR2: SGHVS, FQNEAQ. The CDR3 has 14 residues. V lost 5 bases to trimming and J lost 3 bases, with 14 bases between them.

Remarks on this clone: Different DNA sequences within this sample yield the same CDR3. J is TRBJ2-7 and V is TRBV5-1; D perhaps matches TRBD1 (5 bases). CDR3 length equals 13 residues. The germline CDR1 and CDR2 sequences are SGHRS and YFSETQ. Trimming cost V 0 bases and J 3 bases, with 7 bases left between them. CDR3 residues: CASSLGGRYEQYF. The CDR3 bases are TGCGCCAGCAGCTTGGGGGGCCGCTACGAGCAGTACTTC. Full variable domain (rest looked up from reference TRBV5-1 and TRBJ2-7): KAGVTQTPRYLIKTRGQQVTLSCSPISGHRSVSWYQQTPGQGLQFLFEYFSETQRNKGNFPGRFSGRQFSNSRSEMNVSTLELGDSALYLCASSLGGRYEQYFGPGTRLTVT.

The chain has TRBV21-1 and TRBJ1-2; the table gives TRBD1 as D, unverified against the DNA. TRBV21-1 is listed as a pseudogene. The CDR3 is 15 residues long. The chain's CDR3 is CASSKEEGGDYGYTF. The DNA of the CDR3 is TGTGCCAGCAGCAAAGAAGAAGGGGGAGACTATGGCTACACCTTC.

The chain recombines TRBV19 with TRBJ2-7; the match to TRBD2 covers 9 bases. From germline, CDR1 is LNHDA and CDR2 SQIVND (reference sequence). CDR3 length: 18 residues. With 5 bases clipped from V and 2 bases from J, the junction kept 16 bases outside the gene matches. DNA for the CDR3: TGTGCCAGTAGTCCAATGGACAGGTGGACTAGCGACACCTACGAGCAGTACTTC. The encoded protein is CASSPMDRWTSDTYEQYF.

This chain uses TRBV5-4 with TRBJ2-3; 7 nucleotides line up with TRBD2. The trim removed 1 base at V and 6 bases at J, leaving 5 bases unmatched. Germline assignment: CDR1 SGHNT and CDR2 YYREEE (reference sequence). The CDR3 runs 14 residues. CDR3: CASSLFAGEDTQYF. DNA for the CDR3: TGTGCCAGCAGCTTGTTTGCGGGAGAGGATACGCAGTATTTT.

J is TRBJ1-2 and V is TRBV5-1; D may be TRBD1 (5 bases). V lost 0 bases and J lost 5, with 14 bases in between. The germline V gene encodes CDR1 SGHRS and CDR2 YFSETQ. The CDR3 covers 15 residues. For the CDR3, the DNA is TGCGCCAGCAGCTTGGCGGGAGGGGAGGTATATGGCTACACCTTC. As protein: CASSLAGGEVYGYTF.

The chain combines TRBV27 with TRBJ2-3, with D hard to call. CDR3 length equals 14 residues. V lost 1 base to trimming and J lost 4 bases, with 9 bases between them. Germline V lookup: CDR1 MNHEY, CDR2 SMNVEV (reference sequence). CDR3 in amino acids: CASSLWGPADTQYF. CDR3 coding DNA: TGTGCCAGCAGTTTATGGGGTCCTGCAGATACGCAGTATTTT.

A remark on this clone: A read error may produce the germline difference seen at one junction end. The CDR3: CASSTWDGSNEQFF. The DNA for the CDR3 is TGTGCTAGCAGCACATGGGACGGAAGTAATGAGCAGTTCTTC. The chain is built from TRBV7-7 and TRBJ2-1; tentatively, D is TRBD1 or TRBD2 (5 bases each). The CDR3 is 14 residues long. Germline CDR1 and CDR2: SSHAT and FNYEAQ (reference sequence).

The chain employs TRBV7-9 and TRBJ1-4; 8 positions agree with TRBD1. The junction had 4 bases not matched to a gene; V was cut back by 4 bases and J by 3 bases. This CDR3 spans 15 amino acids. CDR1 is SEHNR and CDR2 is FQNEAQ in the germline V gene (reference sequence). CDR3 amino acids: CASSYTGGANEKLFF. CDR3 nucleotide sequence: TGTGCCAGCAGCTATACAGGGGGAGCTAATGAAAAACTGTTTTTT. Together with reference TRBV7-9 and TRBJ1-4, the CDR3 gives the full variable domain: DTGVSQNPRHKITKRGQNVTFRCDPISEHNRLYWYRQTLGQGPEFLTYFQNEAQLEKSRLLSDRFSAERPKGSFSTLEIQRTEQGDSAMYLCASSYTGGANEKLFFGSGTQLSVL.

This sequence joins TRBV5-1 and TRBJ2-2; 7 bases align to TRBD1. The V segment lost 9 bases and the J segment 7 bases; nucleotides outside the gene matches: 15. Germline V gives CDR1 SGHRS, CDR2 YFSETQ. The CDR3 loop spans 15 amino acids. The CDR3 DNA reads TGCGCCATCCGAATACCCGACAGGGTTGACGGGGAGCTGTTTTTT. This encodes CAIRIPDRVDGELFF.

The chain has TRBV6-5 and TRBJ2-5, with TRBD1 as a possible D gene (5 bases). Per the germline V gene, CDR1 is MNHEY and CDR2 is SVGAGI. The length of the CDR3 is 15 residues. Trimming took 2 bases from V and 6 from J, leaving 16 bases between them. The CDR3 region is CASSYGQGMVKTQYF. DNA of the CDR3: TGTGCCAGCAGTTACGGACAAGGGATGGTAAAGACCCAGTACTTC.

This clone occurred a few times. The CDR3 DNA reads TGCGCCAGCAGCCAAGAAAGACTAGCGGGAACAGATACGCAGTATTTT. Its translation is CASSQERLAGTDTQYF. This chain connects TRBV4-3 to TRBJ2-3; 11 bases align to TRBD2. Germline lookup yields CDR1 LGHNA and CDR2 YSLEER. CDR3 length: 16 residues. Losses at the gene ends were 0 bases for V and 3 bases for J; bases not matched to a gene: 2.

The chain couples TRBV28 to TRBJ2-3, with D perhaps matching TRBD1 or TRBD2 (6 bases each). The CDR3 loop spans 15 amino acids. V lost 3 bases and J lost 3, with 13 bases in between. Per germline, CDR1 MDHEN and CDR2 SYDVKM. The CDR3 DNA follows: TGTGCCAGCAGTTTCACAGGGACTGAAACAGATACGCAGTATTTT. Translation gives CASSFTGTETDTQYF.

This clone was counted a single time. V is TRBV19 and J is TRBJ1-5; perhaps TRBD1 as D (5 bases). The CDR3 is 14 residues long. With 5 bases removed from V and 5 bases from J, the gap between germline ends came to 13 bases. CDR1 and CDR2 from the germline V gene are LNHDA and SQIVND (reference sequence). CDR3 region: CASSFGTEYQPQHF. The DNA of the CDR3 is TGTGCCAGTAGTTTCGGGACGGAGTATCAGCCCCAGCATTTT.

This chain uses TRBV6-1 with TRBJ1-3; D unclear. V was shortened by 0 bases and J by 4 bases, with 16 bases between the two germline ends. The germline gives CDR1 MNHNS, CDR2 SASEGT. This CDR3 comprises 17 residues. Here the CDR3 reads CASSEAVWETSGNTIYF. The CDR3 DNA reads TGTGCCAGCAGTGAAGCCGTTTGGGAGACATCCGGAAACACCATATATTTT.